The 20 T cell receptor beta chains listed next were all sequenced from one sample in a study of T cell responses to AZD1222 COVID-19 vaccine. Repertoires were generated with immunoSEQ multiplex PCR, while TCRdb's copy carries only in-frame clones and drops some. There are some 150,000 clones in the sample; roughly 91% occur only once, and 7.5% to 9.5% lies in the top ten. Source: peripheral blood, taken on day 0 of AZD1222 vaccination. The receptors here all came from an adult in good health.

This rearrangement joins TRBV15 to TRBJ2-5, with a weak D call TRBD1 (6 bases). CDR3 length: 15 amino acids. Germline assignment: CDR1 LNHNV and CDR2 YYDKDF (reference sequence). V was trimmed by 0 bases and J by 5 bases, leaving 13 bases between them. The CDR3 loop reads CATSRDLGAEETQYF. The CDR3 region has the DNA TGTGCCACCAGCAGAGACCTGGGGGCCGAGGAGACCCAGTACTTC.

This sequence joins TRBV6-5 and TRBJ1-1, with unresolved D. Germline CDR1 and CDR2: MNHEY and SVGAGI. Trimming pared 5 bases from V and 4 bases from J, leaving 11 bases between. CDR3 size: 13 residues. CDR3 loop: CASSSRLITEAFF. DNA for the CDR3: TGTGCCAGCAGTAGCAGGTTGATCACTGAAGCTTTCTTT.

The chain uses TRBV7-9 and TRBJ2-7; 7 positions agree with TRBD2. Germline V gene data show CDR1 as SEHNR and CDR2 as FQNEAQ (reference sequence). This CDR3 is 15 amino acids long. The trim removed 5 bases at V and 1 base at J, leaving 8 bases unmatched. CDR3 sequence reads: CASSRGGDGSYEQYF. The CDR3 nucleotides read TGTGCCAGCAGCCGGGGAGGGGACGGGTCCTACGAGCAGTACTTC.

CDR3: CASSLHGGNQPQHF. Written as DNA, the CDR3 is TGTGCCAGCAGCTTGCACGGGGGTAATCAGCCCCAGCATTTT. The V gene is TRBV5-5, the J gene TRBJ1-5; D possibly corresponds to TRBD1 (5 bases). Trimming stripped 1 base from V and 4 bases from J, with 9 bases between. This CDR3 has 14 amino acids. The germline gives CDR1 SGHKS, CDR2 YYEKEE (reference sequence).

The chain has TRBV2 and TRBJ1-6; D gene unclear. V was pared by 6 bases and J by 7 bases, with 16 bases between. This CDR3 region has 15 residues. Germline CDR1 and CDR2: SNHLY and FYNNEI. As DNA, the CDR3 is TGTGCCAGCAGCGGCCAGCAACGGTCCAATTCACCCCTCCACTTT. It codes for CASSGQQRSNSPLHF.

The CDR3 region has the DNA TGCGCCAGCAGTCAATATGCCCCACAGAGAACGTATGGCTACACCTTC. As protein: CASSQYAPQRTYGYTF. The chain carries TRBV23-1 and TRBJ1-2; D is unresolved. TRBV23-1 counts as an open reading frame of uncertain function. This CDR3 region has 16 residues. The germline V and J ends were trimmed by 1 base and 5 bases, with 17 bases remaining between them.

A few counts support this clone. The chain has TRBV19 and TRBJ2-7; TRBD2 is a possible D gene (6 bases). The germline gives CDR1 LNHDA, CDR2 SQIVND (reference sequence). The CDR3 extends over 16 amino acids. The V end was cut by 4 bases, the J end by 1 base, with 17 bases between. The CDR3 nucleotides are TGTGCCAGTAGTAGAACAGGCCAGGAGGGATCCTACGAGCAGTACTTC. Protein product: CASSRTGQEGSYEQYF. Full variable domain (remainder filled in from reference TRBV19 and TRBJ2-7): DGGITQSPKYLFRKEGQNVTLSCEQNLNHDAMYWYRQDPGQGLRLIYYSQIVNDFQKGDIAEGYSVSREKKESFPLTVTSAQKNPTAFYLCASSRTGQEGSYEQYFGPGTRLTVT.

The chain joins TRBV19 to TRBJ1-5, with 8 bases lining up with TRBD1. The CDR3 runs to 13 residues. In germline, CDR1 is LNHDA, CDR2 SQIVND (reference sequence). The V gene end was trimmed by 11 bases and the J gene end by 7 bases; junction bases not matched to a gene: 10. CDR3 protein: CASGQVQFQPQHF. In DNA form, the CDR3 reads TGTGCCTCGGGACAGGTTCAATTCCAGCCCCAGCATTTT.

The chain couples TRBV15 to TRBJ1-5, with D maybe TRBD1 (6 bases). Germline-derived CDR1 and CDR2 are LNHNV and YYDKDF (reference sequence). The CDR3 spans 17 residues. V dropped 3 bases and J dropped 0 bases, with 15 bases sitting between them. CDR3: CATSRGHQPYSNQPQHF. In nucleotides, the CDR3 is TGTGCCACCAGCAGGGGACATCAGCCCTATAGCAATCAGCCCCAGCATTTT. Supplemented by reference TRBV15 and TRBJ1-5, the full variable domain reads DAMVIQNPRYQVTQFGKPVTLSCSQTLNHNVMYWYQQKSSQAPKLLFHYYDKDFNNEADTPDNFQSRRPNTSFCFLDIRSPGLGDTAMYLCATSRGHQPYSNQPQHFGDGTRLSIL.

The chain employs TRBV7-3 and TRBJ2-5, with 8 bases lining up with TRBD2. The CDR3 loop spans 13 amino acids. Germline V gives CDR1 SGHTA, CDR2 FQGTGA. V shed 3 bases, J shed 4 bases, and the junction held 1 base outside the gene matches. The CDR3 region has the DNA TGTGCCAGCAGCTTTACTAGCGGAGAGACCCAGTACTTC. Translated, it gives CASSFTSGETQYF.

The chain couples TRBV6-5 to TRBJ1-2; 8 positions agree with TRBD1. The CDR3 runs 13 residues. CDR1 is MNHEY and CDR2 is SVGAGI in the germline V gene. Trimming removed 6 bases from V and 4 bases from J; junction bases left unmatched: 4. Here the CDR3 DNA reads TGTGCCAGCAGCTTAACAGGGGGCTATGGCTACACCTTC. It codes for CASSLTGGYGYTF.

The chain combines TRBV2 with TRBJ1-2, with 8 positions matching TRBD1. The CDR3 spans 15 residues. Per the germline V gene, CDR1 is SNHLY and CDR2 is FYNNEI. V lost 10 bases, J lost 5 bases, and 15 bases stayed unmatched. In DNA form, the CDR3 reads TGTGCCACCGTACCGCAGGGGGCGTTGGGTTATGGCTACACCTTC. Translation gives CATVPQGALGYGYTF.

The chain is built from TRBV6-2 or TRBV6-3 and TRBJ1-4, with D maybe TRBD1 (5 bases). The V end was cut by 5 bases, the J end by 8 bases, with 15 bases between. The CDR3 sequence is 14 residues long. Germline loops: CDR1 MNHEY, CDR2 SVGEGT. Here the CDR3 reads CASSTSRVSEKLFF. DNA of the CDR3: TGTGCCAGCAGTACGTCCAGGGTCTCCGAAAAACTGTTTTTT.

Only one count was recorded for this clone. V and J are TRBV7-9 and TRBJ2-1; 14 bases map to TRBD2. The length of the CDR3 is 15 residues. The V gene's germline CDR1 is SEHNR and CDR2 FQNEAQ (reference sequence). After removal of 5 bases from V and 8 bases from J, the junction contained 5 bases not matched to a gene. CDR3 loop: CASSTGLAGGHEQFF. CDR3 nucleotide sequence: TGTGCCAGCAGCACCGGACTAGCGGGGGGCCATGAGCAGTTCTTC. Complete variable domain (other parts from reference TRBV7-9 and TRBJ2-1): DTGVSQNPRHKITKRGQNVTFRCDPISEHNRLYWYRQTLGQGPEFLTYFQNEAQLEKSRLLSDRFSAERPKGSFSTLEIQRTEQGDSAMYLCASSTGLAGGHEQFFGPGTRLTVL.

J is TRBJ2-7 and V is TRBV6-5, with D perhaps TRBD1 (6 bases). The CDR3 loop spans 13 amino acids. In germline, CDR1 is MNHEY, CDR2 SVGAGI. V lost 6 bases and J lost 6, with 15 bases in between. This chain's CDR3 is CASRMQGRGEQYF. CDR3 sequence (DNA): TGTGCCAGCAGGATGCAGGGGAGAGGCGAGCAGTACTTC.

The V call is TRBV19, the J call TRBJ1-4; D gene ambiguous. Trimming shortened V by 3 bases and J by 0 bases, and 17 bases separated the two germline ends. The germline gives CDR1 LNHDA, CDR2 SQIVND (reference sequence). The length of the CDR3 is 18 residues. The CDR3 nucleotides are TGTGCCAGTAGTATCGCCCGGACGGCTCATGCAACTAATGAAAAACTGTTTTTT. Protein: CASSIARTAHATNEKLFF.

J is TRBJ1-6 and V is TRBV2; 9 bases map to TRBD1. Germline assignment: CDR1 SNHLY and CDR2 FYNNEI. V shed 3 bases and J 9 bases; nucleotides not matched to a gene: 3. This CDR3 is 14 amino acids long. DNA of the CDR3: TGTGCCAGCAGTGACCAGACAGGGGGTTCACCCCTCCACTTT. It translates to CASSDQTGGSPLHF.

This chain joins TRBV19 and TRBJ2-1; 7 bases are shared with TRBD1. V was pared by 3 bases and J by 9 bases, with 5 bases of the junction left unmatched. This CDR3 spans 13 amino acids. Germline CDR1 LNHDA, CDR2 SQIVND (reference sequence). Here the CDR3 reads CASSMGQFGEQFF. CDR3 coding DNA: TGTGCCAGTAGTATGGGACAGTTCGGTGAGCAGTTCTTC.

The chain employs TRBV11-3 and TRBJ1-1; no reliable D call. Germline V gene lookup returns CDR1 SGHNT and CDR2 YENEEA. The CDR3 runs 11 residues. Deletions cut 8 bases from V and 5 bases from J, with 9 bases between. The CDR3 region is CASEGWTEAFF. The CDR3 DNA is TGTGCCAGCGAGGGATGGACTGAAGCTTTCTTT.

The chain is built from TRBV20-1 and TRBJ1-1; D is perhaps TRBD1 (5 bases). Germline V CDR1 and CDR2: DFQATT, SNEGSKA (reference sequence). This CDR3 has 12 amino acids. The V and J ends lost 3 bases and 11 bases respectively, with 16 bases between them. The CDR3 protein is CSASRDRLRAFF. CDR3 DNA sequence: TGCAGTGCTAGTAGGGACCGCCTAAGGGCTTTCTTT.